This paragraph reports one TCR beta chain. The target antigen is unknown. TCRdb's copy holds only in-frame clones and misses some; the assay was immunoSEQ multiplex PCR. Of 550,000 to 750,000 clones in the sample, about 90% were seen once. V lost 0 bases and J 3 bases, leaving 8 bases between the germline ends. The germline gives CDR1 LGHNA, CDR2 YSLEER. The CDR3 loop spans 15 amino acids. The data were taken from a study of shared clonotypes between healthy human individuals. The wider study: Each donor contributed plates that comprised three CD4 naive, three CD4 memory, two CD8 naive and one CD8 memory. General observations from the study: Among the subsets, naive ones generally showed larger estimated richness than memory ones.

Cells designated naive CD8 were CD45RO-negative and were positively selected for CCR7, with terminally differentiated effector memory CD45RA+ cells excluded. Every donor, a Caucasian adult, lived in Nashville, Tennessee. V is TRBV4-3 and J is TRBJ2-2, with D possibly called TRBD1 or TRBD2 (5 bases each). This TCR derives from a man in his thirties or forties in good health. The source material was naive CD8+ T cells sorted from blood. The DNA of the CDR3 is TGCGCCAGCAGCCAAGAAGGGACCTACACCGGGGAGCTGTTTTTT. Encoded protein: CASSQEGTYTGELFF.